Listed below are T cell receptor beta chains from one sample, sequenced in a study of T cell responses to AZD1222 COVID-19 vaccine. Clones were sequenced by immunoSEQ multiplex PCR, and TCRdb holds only the in-frame ones, with some missing. The table records approximately 260,000 clones, over 85% of them present only once. Here the sequenced sample was peripheral blood, taken on day 0 of AZD1222 vaccination. The source of these receptors is an adult in good health. Both conserved end residues are part of each CDR3. A D gene is named only where the DNA matches it firmly. Not every row has a clone size; where given, it reads once, few, many or a size class.

j_gene: TRBJ1-2; abundance: few; d_gene: TRBD1; v_gene: TRBV2; CDR3aa: CASRFQGAGYGYTF; CDR3nt: TGTGCCAGCAGGTTCCAGGGGGCCGGGTATGGCTACACCTTC
j_gene: TRBJ2-2; abundance: .; d_gene: .; v_gene: TRBV11-1; CDR3aa: CASSFDLTGELFF; CDR3nt: TGTGCCAGCAGCTTCGACCTAACCGGGGAGCTGTTTTTT
j_gene: TRBJ1-6; abundance: .; d_gene: TRBD1; v_gene: TRBV5-1; CDR3aa: CASSLGQGVSPLHF; CDR3nt: TGCGCCAGCAGCTTGGGACAGGGAGTCTCACCCCTCCACTTT
j_gene: TRBJ2-5; abundance: .; d_gene: .; v_gene: TRBV18; CDR3aa: CASSPTNSETQYF; CDR3nt: TGTGCCAGCTCACCAACGAATTCAGAGACCCAGTACTTC
j_gene: TRBJ2-2; abundance: .; d_gene: TRBD2; v_gene: TRBV11-3; CDR3aa: CASSSGTGGTGELFF; CDR3nt: TGTGCCAGCAGCTCCGGGACGGGGGGCACCGGGGAGCTGTTTTTT
j_gene: TRBJ1-1; abundance: .; d_gene: .; v_gene: TRBV6-5; CDR3aa: CASSYSTRGLNTEAFF; CDR3nt: TGTGCCAGCAGTTACTCGACCCGGGGCCTGAACACTGAAGCTTTCTTT
j_gene: TRBJ2-1; abundance: .; d_gene: .; v_gene: TRBV19; CDR3aa: CASSISRDPSYNEQFF; CDR3nt: TGTGCCAGTAGTATCTCCCGGGACCCCTCCTACAATGAGCAGTTCTTC
j_gene: TRBJ2-7; abundance: .; d_gene: TRBD1; v_gene: TRBV6-2/TRBV6-3; CDR3aa: CASSYLTGNPYEQYF; CDR3nt: TGTGCCAGCAGTTACTTGACAGGGAACCCCTACGAGCAGTACTTC
j_gene: TRBJ2-7; abundance: .; d_gene: TRBD2; v_gene: TRBV6-2/TRBV6-3; CDR3aa: CASSHSGSFRYEQYF; CDR3nt: TGTGCCAGCAGCCATAGCGGGAGCTTTAGGTACGAGCAGTACTTC
j_gene: TRBJ1-5; abundance: .; d_gene: .; v_gene: TRBV2; CDR3aa: CASRGGGGNQPQHF; CDR3nt: TGTGCCAGCAGGGGGGGCGGAGGCAATCAGCCCCAGCATTTT
j_gene: TRBJ2-3; abundance: .; d_gene: .; v_gene: TRBV7-2; CDR3aa: CASSFEPPDTQYF; CDR3nt: TGTGCCAGCAGCTTCGAGCCTCCTGATACGCAGTATTTT
j_gene: TRBJ2-1; abundance: .; d_gene: .; v_gene: TRBV5-1; CDR3aa: CASSLGPQGSNEQFF; CDR3nt: TGCGCCAGCAGCTTGGGTCCCCAGGGGAGCAATGAGCAGTTCTTC
j_gene: TRBJ1-3; abundance: .; d_gene: .; v_gene: TRBV19; CDR3aa: CASSISKGSGNTIYF; CDR3nt: TGTGCCAGTAGTATCTCCAAGGGTTCTGGAAACACCATATATTTT
j_gene: TRBJ2-3; abundance: .; d_gene: TRBD2; v_gene: TRBV28; CDR3aa: CASSLTAGGLTDTQYF; CDR3nt: TGTGCCAGCAGTTTAACAGCGGGGGGACTCACAGATACGCAGTATTTT
j_gene: TRBJ2-7; abundance: .; d_gene: TRBD1; v_gene: TRBV6-6; CDR3aa: CASSSPGTGDHEQYF; CDR3nt: TGTGCCAGCAGTTCTCCCGGGACAGGGGACCACGAGCAGTACTTC
j_gene: TRBJ1-2; abundance: .; d_gene: .; v_gene: TRBV3-1/TRBV3-2; CDR3aa: CASSQRAGRGQGNANYGYTF; CDR3nt: TGTGCCAGCAGCCAAAGGGCCGGTAGGGGCCAGGGGAACGCTAACTATGGCTACACCTTC
j_gene: TRBJ2-7; abundance: .; d_gene: .; v_gene: TRBV10-3; CDR3aa: CAISMTASYEQYF; CDR3nt: TGTGCCATCAGTATGACGGCCTCCTACGAGCAGTACTTC
j_gene: TRBJ1-5; abundance: .; d_gene: .; v_gene: TRBV9; CDR3aa: CASSPSQGSNQPQHF; CDR3nt: TGTGCCAGCAGCCCCAGTCAGGGTAGCAATCAGCCCCAGCATTTT
j_gene: TRBJ1-5; abundance: .; d_gene: TRBD1; v_gene: TRBV6-5; CDR3aa: CASKGANNQPQHF; CDR3nt: TGTGCCAGCAAGGGGGCTAACAATCAGCCCCAGCATTTT
j_gene: TRBJ2-3; abundance: .; d_gene: .; v_gene: TRBV4-2; CDR3aa: CASSPRNTDTQYF; CDR3nt: TGTGCCAGCAGCCCTCGGAACACAGATACGCAGTATTTT
j_gene: TRBJ2-3; abundance: .; d_gene: .; v_gene: TRBV19; CDR3aa: CASSPGRGGGTDTQYF; CDR3nt: TGTGCCAGTAGTCCAGGCAGGGGGGGAGGCACAGATACGCAGTATTTT
j_gene: TRBJ1-1; abundance: .; d_gene: TRBD1; v_gene: TRBV11-2; CDR3aa: CASSRTGARPGNTEAFF; CDR3nt: TGTGCCAGCAGCCGTACAGGGGCTCGGCCTGGGAACACTGAAGCTTTCTTT
j_gene: TRBJ1-4; abundance: .; d_gene: .; v_gene: TRBV7-9; CDR3aa: CASSLVVLTTTNEKLFF; CDR3nt: TGTGCCAGCAGCTTAGTCGTTCTCACCACAACTAATGAAAAACTGTTTTTT
j_gene: TRBJ2-3; abundance: .; d_gene: .; v_gene: TRBV5-6; CDR3aa: CASSLASGGPTDTQYF; CDR3nt: TGTGCCAGCAGCTTGGCCTCGGGGGGCCCTACAGATACGCAGTATTTT
j_gene: TRBJ1-2; abundance: .; d_gene: TRBD1; v_gene: TRBV18; CDR3aa: CASSRSGTGGGYTF; CDR3nt: TGTGCCAGCTCACGTTCCGGGACAGGGGGCGGCTACACCTTC
j_gene: TRBJ1-2; abundance: .; d_gene: .; v_gene: TRBV20-1; CDR3aa: CSAGANYGYTF; CDR3nt: TGCAGTGCTGGGGCCAACTATGGCTACACCTTC
j_gene: TRBJ1-6; abundance: once; d_gene: .; v_gene: TRBV5-6; CDR3aa: CASSRRFLGNSPLHF; CDR3nt: TGTGCCAGCAGCCGCAGATTCCTAGGGAATTCACCCCTCCACTTT
j_gene: TRBJ1-3; abundance: .; d_gene: .; v_gene: TRBV7-9; CDR3aa: CASSPGREGNTIYF; CDR3nt: TGTGCCAGCAGCCCGGGCAGGGAAGGAAACACCATATATTTT
j_gene: TRBJ1-2; abundance: .; d_gene: .; v_gene: TRBV2; CDR3aa: CASSVKGNAGYTF; CDR3nt: TGTGCCAGCAGTGTAAAGGGGAACGCTGGCTACACCTTC
j_gene: TRBJ1-6; abundance: .; d_gene: .; v_gene: TRBV9; CDR3aa: CASSVTSSYNSPLHF; CDR3nt: TGTGCCAGCAGCGTAACCAGCTCCTATAATTCACCCCTCCACTTT
j_gene: TRBJ1-4; abundance: .; d_gene: TRBD1; v_gene: TRBV18; CDR3aa: CASSPNRGGANEKLFF; CDR3nt: TGTGCCAGCTCACCCAACAGGGGTGGGGCGAATGAAAAACTGTTTTTT
j_gene: TRBJ1-6; abundance: .; d_gene: .; v_gene: TRBV5-5; CDR3aa: CASSIQGFESPLHF; CDR3nt: TGTGCCAGCAGCATTCAGGGGTTTGAGTCACCCCTCCACTTT
j_gene: TRBJ1-2; abundance: .; d_gene: .; v_gene: TRBV6-6; CDR3aa: CASSLDTLPGGYTF; CDR3nt: TGTGCCAGCAGTCTCGACACCCTCCCGGGTGGCTACACCTTC
j_gene: TRBJ2-7; abundance: .; d_gene: .; v_gene: TRBV6-2/TRBV6-3; CDR3aa: CASSPSSYEQYF; CDR3nt: TGTGCCAGCAGCCCAAGCTCCTACGAGCAGTACTTC
j_gene: TRBJ2-2; abundance: .; d_gene: .; v_gene: TRBV5-8; CDR3aa: CASSPSYGDGELFF; CDR3nt: TGTGCCAGCAGCCCATCTTACGGGGACGGGGAGCTGTTTTTT
j_gene: TRBJ1-2; abundance: .; d_gene: .; v_gene: TRBV6-5; CDR3aa: CASRVSGTVGGYTF; CDR3nt: TGTGCCAGCAGGGTTTCCGGGACCGTTGGCGGCTACACCTTC
j_gene: TRBJ2-1; abundance: .; d_gene: .; v_gene: TRBV9; CDR3aa: CASSVGGRLANEQFF; CDR3nt: TGTGCCAGCAGCGTAGGCGGCAGGCTGGCCAATGAGCAGTTCTTC
j_gene: TRBJ2-7; abundance: .; d_gene: TRBD2; v_gene: TRBV9; CDR3aa: CASSVEGSGRAGDEQYF; CDR3nt: TGTGCCAGCAGCGTGGAGGGTAGCGGGAGGGCCGGCGACGAGCAGTACTTC
j_gene: TRBJ1-1; abundance: .; d_gene: TRBD1; v_gene: TRBV7-9; CDR3aa: CASSLQGTNTEAFF; CDR3nt: TGTGCCAGCAGCCTACAGGGGACGAACACTGAAGCTTTCTTT
j_gene: TRBJ2-5; abundance: .; d_gene: .; v_gene: TRBV5-1; CDR3aa: CASSLEEETQYF; CDR3nt: TGCGCCAGCAGCTTGGAGGAGGAGACCCAGTACTTC
j_gene: TRBJ1-5; abundance: .; d_gene: .; v_gene: TRBV28; CDR3aa: CASSLIDQPQHF; CDR3nt: TGTGCCAGCAGTTTAATAGATCAGCCCCAGCATTTT
j_gene: TRBJ1-5; abundance: .; d_gene: TRBD1; v_gene: TRBV2; CDR3aa: CAARTGPNQPQHF; CDR3nt: TGTGCCGCCAGGACAGGACCTAATCAGCCCCAGCATTTT
j_gene: TRBJ2-7; abundance: .; d_gene: TRBD1; v_gene: TRBV19; CDR3aa: CASNGQTGGSEQYF; CDR3nt: TGTGCCAGTAACGGCCAAACAGGGGGATCCGAGCAGTACTTC
j_gene: TRBJ2-1; abundance: once; d_gene: .; v_gene: TRBV7-2; CDR3aa: CASSLSGTKKNEQFF; CDR3nt: TGTGCCAGCAGCCTCTCCGGGACCAAAAAAAATGAGCAGTTCTTC
j_gene: TRBJ2-7; abundance: .; d_gene: TRBD1; v_gene: TRBV7-2; CDR3aa: CASSLWGQPGDEQYF; CDR3nt: TGTGCCAGCAGCTTATGGGGACAGCCAGGGGACGAGCAGTACTTC
j_gene: TRBJ1-5; abundance: few; d_gene: .; v_gene: TRBV4-1; CDR3aa: CASSQRGPDREWGQPQHF; CDR3nt: TGCGCCAGCAGCCAGAGGGGCCCAGACAGAGAATGGGGCCAGCCCCAGCATTTT
j_gene: TRBJ1-4; abundance: .; d_gene: .; v_gene: TRBV4-1; CDR3aa: CASSQETTDEKLFF; CDR3nt: TGCGCCAGCAGCCAGGAAACTACCGATGAAAAACTGTTTTTT